This TCR beta chain is from a study of cytomegalovirus exposure and HLA in healthy donors. The study, taken as a whole, reports: HLA alleles showed associations with about 15,000 TCR beta sequences in a later analysis, at a 0.05 false discovery rate. A later analysis found that most CMV-associated TCR beta chains appeared HLA-restricted. A likely sequencing artifact accounted for one observed cluster of highly shared sequence variants.

This clone has a handful of counts. The target antigen is unknown. 60 Vbeta and 13 Jbeta primers were used in PCR. Only in-frame clones appear in the TCRdb table, and some are missing; sequencing was by immunoSEQ multiplex PCR. The table has about 160,000 clones, 80% seen once. The CDR3 runs to 14 residues. Looked up from germline, CDR1 is SEHNR and CDR2 is FQNEAQ (reference sequence). Trimming removed 0 bases from V and 5 bases from J, with 7 bases in between. The rearrangement joins TRBV7-9 to TRBJ2-2, with D possibly being TRBD2 (6 bases). This receptor was obtained from a man younger than 40 in good health and CMV-seronegative. The sequenced sample was PBMCs. The CDR3 loop reads CASSLAGGTGELFF. In DNA, the CDR3 is TGTGCCAGCAGCTTAGCAGGAGGGACCGGGGAGCTGTTTTTT.